The 14 T cell receptor beta chains below were found in one sample sequenced in a study of blood T cell repertoires in COVID-19. The repertoire was sequenced with immunoSEQ multiplex PCR; TCRdb's copy has only in-frame clones and lacks some. The sample has roughly 410,000 clones; around 87% are singletons. Sequencing input: peripheral blood. The source of these receptors is a woman aged 55 to 70 with COVID-19, enrolled during active disease.

V usage is TRBV5-1 and J usage is TRBJ1-2, with TRBD1 matching over 7 bases. The CDR3 sequence is 13 residues long. The junction had 6 bases not matched to a gene; V was cut back by 4 bases and J by 6 bases. CDR1 is SGHRS, CDR2 YFSETQ, per germline. The CDR3 DNA reads TGCGCCAGCAGCGCAGACAGGGTAGATGGCTACACCTTC. It specifies CASSADRVDGYTF.

The gene calls are TRBV5-1 and TRBJ2-2; 9 nucleotides line up with TRBD2. V shed 0 bases and J 6 bases; nucleotides not matched to a gene: 3. Germline values: CDR1 SGHRS, CDR2 YFSETQ. This CDR3 contains 15 residues. The CDR3 DNA is TGCGCCAGCAGCTTGGCTAGCGGGGAGGCCGGGGAGCTGTTTTTT. It specifies CASSLASGEAGELFF.

This clone came up once. V usage is TRBV7-6 and J usage is TRBJ1-6, with D possibly matching TRBD1 (6 bases). The CDR3 is 15 residues long. Per germline, CDR1 SGHVS and CDR2 FNYEAQ. The V end was cut by 1 base, the J end by 9 bases, with 13 bases between. CDR3 bases: TGTGCCAGCAGCTTAGGCCAGGGGATCGGTTCACCCCTCCACTTT. Translating gives CASSLGQGIGSPLHF.

This chain joins TRBV6-5 and TRBJ1-2; no firm D call. V was pared by 4 bases and J by 4 bases, with 16 bases between. The germline CDR1 and CDR2 sequences are MNHEY and SVGAGI. The CDR3 totals 15 residues. This chain's CDR3 is CASSSTTGSFYGYTF. DNA for the CDR3: TGTGCCAGCAGTTCCACGACGGGATCCTTCTATGGCTACACCTTC.

This chain connects TRBV2 to TRBJ1-6; no definite D call. The length of the CDR3 is 14 residues. Germline CDR1 reads SNHLY; CDR2 reads FYNNEI. Trimming took off 7 bases at V and 10 bases at J, with 17 bases between the two ends. CDR3 bases: TGTGCCAGCACCGTGCGGGGTAGGCGGTCACCCCTCCACTTT. It codes for CASTVRGRRSPLHF.

The chain joins TRBV9 to TRBJ2-2; no clear D gene. The CDR3 is 13 amino acids. Trimming pared 3 bases from V and 6 bases from J, leaving 9 bases between. Germline CDR1 reads SGDLS; CDR2 reads YYNGEE. Written as DNA, the CDR3 is TGTGCCAGCAGCGCAACTACCCCCGGGGAGCTGTTTTTT. Protein sequence: CASSATTPGELFF.

The chain has TRBV9 and TRBJ2-7, with D perhaps matching TRBD1 (5 bases). V lost 4 bases, J lost 4 bases, and 18 bases lay in between. The CDR3 length is 15 residues. CDR1 and CDR2 from the germline V gene are SGDLS and YYNGEE. The CDR3, as DNA: TGTGCCAGCAGCAATCGAGCCGGACCAGGGTACGAGCAGTACTTC. Residues: CASSNRAGPGYEQYF.

The chain recombines TRBV7-9 with TRBJ2-3, with a weak D call TRBD1 (6 bases). The V and J ends lost 3 bases and 1 base respectively, with 8 bases between them. The germline V gene encodes CDR1 SEHNR and CDR2 FQNEAQ (reference sequence). The CDR3 runs to 14 residues. The CDR3: CASSLDSGTDTQYF. CDR3 DNA sequence: TGTGCCAGCAGCTTGGACAGTGGCACAGATACGCAGTATTTT.

The V gene is TRBV16, the J gene TRBJ1-2, with D uncertain. Per germline, CDR1 KGHSY and CDR2 FQNENV. V was trimmed by 0 bases and J by 5 bases, leaving 22 bases between them. The CDR3 length is 18 residues. The CDR3 loop reads CASSQSSGNNKRRYGYTF. The CDR3, as DNA: TGTGCCAGCAGCCAATCATCCGGGAACAACAAGAGGAGGTATGGCTACACCTTC.

This rearrangement joins TRBV18 to TRBJ2-7; TRBD1 matches at 9 bases. Germline CDR1 and CDR2: KGHSH and LQKENI. The CDR3 runs 18 residues. The V gene end was trimmed by 5 bases and the J gene end by 2 bases; junction bases not matched to a gene: 16. For the CDR3, the DNA is TGTGCCAGCTCAGCCTCGGGACAGGGTGTCTCCCGTACCTACGAGCAGTACTTC. Translation gives CASSASGQGVSRTYEQYF.

This clone was observed a single time. The chain has TRBV6-1 and TRBJ1-3; D may be TRBD1 (5 bases). CDR1 and CDR2 from the germline V gene are MNHNS and SASEGT. V was clipped by 2 bases and J by 8 bases, with 13 bases between them. The CDR3 runs to 14 residues. The CDR3 DNA reads TGTGCCAGCAGTGAATACGAGGGGAGGTACACCATATATTTT. Translation: CASSEYEGRYTIYF.

The chain carries TRBV28 and TRBJ1-2; D remains unclear. Germline values: CDR1 MDHEN, CDR2 SYDVKM. Trimming cost V 2 bases and J 3 bases, with 16 bases left between them. This CDR3 is 16 amino acids long. The CDR3: CASSLTVGQDDYGYTF. CDR3 DNA sequence: TGTGCCAGCAGTTTAACAGTAGGTCAGGATGACTATGGCTACACCTTC.

The chain links TRBV10-3 to TRBJ2-3; D gene unclear. The germline CDR1 and CDR2 sequences are ENHRY and SYGVKD. The CDR3 has 15 amino acids. V dropped 0 bases and J dropped 1 base, with 8 bases sitting between them. CDR3 in DNA: TGTGCCATCAGTGAGTCTAGCTGGGGCACAGATACGCAGTATTTT. It codes for CAISESSWGTDTQYF.

The chain employs TRBV6-5 and TRBJ2-3, with D tentatively TRBD2 (7 bases). V was cut by 6 bases and J by 1 base, with 14 bases left in between. Germline assignment: CDR1 MNHEY and CDR2 SVGAGI. The CDR3 covers 15 residues. The CDR3 bases are TGTGCCAGCAGAGATGGGGGGGCCGGCACAGATACGCAGTATTTT. It encodes CASRDGGAGTDTQYF.